This TCR beta chain was identified during a study of blood T cell repertoires in COVID-19 (TCRdb year 2020). A note on the overall study: The collaborator samples originated in the United States, Italy and Spain and spanned the acute and convalescent phases of COVID-19. The prospective study material was composed of cDNA or gDNA derived from T cells, B-cell-depleted T cells, or PBMCs. The samples were drawn from two sources: the first 160 participants of the ongoing ImmuneRACE study, and 1,000 to 1,500 subjects contributed by 6 global collaborators. Deeply sampled blood TCRbeta repertoires from subjects exposed to, actively infected with, or recovered from COVID-19 were included in the dataset. The repertoires were made available in a free public database intended to serve as a resource for research on the immune response to SARS-CoV-2. A de-identified subject ID, COVID-19 status, age in years and sex were almost always included in the sample metadata. Where available, HLA class I and class II types were obtained from metadata supplied by the sample provider rather than from assay-based typing.

Collaborating institutions collected whole blood in K2EDTA tubes following their own protocols. For TCRbeta analysis, collaborators shipped samples in one of three forms: frozen whole blood, isolated PBMCs, or DNA extracted from either of those sample types. TCRbeta CDR3 regions were amplified from genomic DNA by means of the immunoSEQ Assay, a bias-controlled multiplex PCR. From the authors' description of their analysis: Nucleated cell counts per sample were estimated from amplification of reference gene primers within the assay. Sequence reads were collapsed and filtered to measure the absolute abundance of every unique TCRbeta CDR3 rearrangement. For each sample, productive Simpson clonality was calculated as the square root of Simpson's diversity index over productive rearrangements. TCRdb stores this immuneACCESS table with in-frame sequences only. Part of the clones is absent; in the studies checked, under half of the shortfall reflects unresolved V genes, and no reason is known for the rest. V, J and clone size are taken as reported in that table, and D and trimming were inferred from the DNA itself. The sample profile shows about 80,000 clones; 82% of them were found once. The ten largest clones capture 30% to 45% of the sample.

The germline V gene (reference sequence) sets CDR1 to LGHDT and CDR2 to YNNKEL. Between the V and J ends, shortened by 3 bases and 2 bases respectively, the junction contains 5 bases. From cysteine to phenylalanine, the CDR3 is 13 amino acids long. The sequence is cut down to CDR3 DNA, 39 bases in frame from base 1. The paper's findings and limits, for the study overall: The quantity of clinical and demographic metadata differed by source and by participant and was supplied without curation.

This clone was counted once. The antigen this receptor binds is unknown. Within one base of it there is no much larger clone, and no base qualities were kept. Additional DNA sequences in this sample encode the identical CDR3. The sequence came from a woman between 65 and 79 years old with acute or convalescent COVID-19. Sequencing was done on a sample of peripheral blood. The sequence is built from TRBV3-1 (or the pseudogene TRBV3-2) and TRBJ1-5; no confident D gene assignment can be made. The bases read TGTGCCAGCAGCCAGGGAGGCAATCAGCCCCAGCATTTT. This yields the protein CASSQGGNQPQHF.